What follows describes a single T cell receptor beta chain. The assay was immunoSEQ multiplex PCR, and TCRdb's table has in-frame clones only and misses some. The sample lists some 350,000 clones, approximately 90% seen once, with about 3.5% in the top ten. This entry is derived from a study of blood T cell repertoires in COVID-19. Germline V gene data show CDR1 as KGHSH and CDR2 as LQKENI. Trimming removed 2 bases from V and 4 bases from J, with 27 bases in between. This CDR3 has 20 amino acids. This clonotype originated in a young woman who had recovered from COVID-19. The J gene is TRBJ2-1, the V gene TRBV18; D perhaps matches TRBD1 (6 bases). The specimen sequenced was peripheral blood. Written as DNA, the CDR3 is TGTGCCAGCTCACCAAGAGTCATCATAAGAGCGGCCACAGGGTACAATGAGCAGTTCTTC. This encodes CASSPRVIIRAATGYNEQFF.